A selection of T cell receptor beta chains follows, all from one sample in a study of blood T cell repertoires in COVID-19. The method was immunoSEQ multiplex PCR; TCRdb's version includes in-frame clones alone and lacks a portion of them. Found here are under 250,000 clones, over 60% of them singletons; the top ten hold 5.5% to 8.5%. The sequencing sample was made of peripheral blood. These TCRs come from a woman aged 70 to 79 with acute or convalescent COVID-19. The CDR3 runs from the conserved cysteine through the conserved F or W. The D gene is left open where the match is weak. Rows give clone size only sometimes, using once, few, many, or a class for an expanded clone.

abundance: -; j_gene: TRBJ2-7; v_gene: TRBV18; d_gene: -; CDR3aa: CASSPQSQVGAEQYF; CDR3nt: TGTGCCAGCTCACCACAATCACAGGTGGGGGCCGAGCAGTACTTC
abundance: -; j_gene: TRBJ1-5; v_gene: TRBV19; d_gene: TRBD1; CDR3aa: CASKSTGTGKGGQPQHF; CDR3nt: TGTGCCAGTAAGAGTACCGGGACAGGGAAAGGAGGACAGCCCCAGCATTTT
abundance: few; j_gene: TRBJ2-1; v_gene: TRBV4-3; d_gene: -; CDR3aa: CASSMGTWGGPSYNEQFF; CDR3nt: TGCGCCAGCAGCATGGGGACATGGGGGGGGCCCTCCTACAATGAGCAGTTCTTC
abundance: -; j_gene: TRBJ2-4; v_gene: TRBV30; d_gene: -; CDR3aa: CAWSVRSGGNIQYF; CDR3nt: TGTGCCTGGAGTGTACGCTCAGGGGGGAACATTCAGTACTTC
abundance: -; j_gene: TRBJ2-7; v_gene: TRBV23-1; d_gene: -; CDR3aa: CASSRSSFRGYEQYF; CDR3nt: TGCGCCAGCAGTCGTTCCTCCTTCAGGGGTTACGAGCAGTACTTC
abundance: -; j_gene: TRBJ2-3; v_gene: TRBV2; d_gene: -; CDR3aa: CASSDFSAVGNTQYF; CDR3nt: TGTGCCAGCAGTGATTTTAGCGCAGTGGGAAATACGCAGTATTTT
abundance: -; j_gene: TRBJ1-2; v_gene: TRBV29-1; d_gene: -; CDR3aa: CSVEVQSGLPGYTF; CDR3nt: TGCAGCGTTGAAGTACAGTCCGGACTCCCTGGCTACACCTTC
abundance: -; j_gene: TRBJ2-1; v_gene: TRBV5-1; d_gene: TRBD2; CDR3aa: CASSPTLAGVGNEQFF; CDR3nt: TGCGCCAGCAGCCCAACACTAGCGGGGGTGGGCAATGAGCAGTTCTTC
abundance: -; j_gene: TRBJ2-6; v_gene: TRBV24-1; d_gene: -; CDR3aa: CATSDQRSSSSGANVLTF; CDR3nt: TGTGCCACCAGTGATCAGCGGAGCTCGTCCTCTGGGGCCAACGTCCTGACTTTC
abundance: -; j_gene: TRBJ1-2; v_gene: TRBV6-5; d_gene: -; CDR3aa: CASNGGLVGGYTF; CDR3nt: TGTGCCAGCAACGGGGGGCTCGTCGGTGGCTACACCTTC
abundance: -; j_gene: TRBJ2-1; v_gene: TRBV19; d_gene: -; CDR3aa: CASSPYRGEIINEQFF; CDR3nt: TGTGCCAGTAGTCCTTATCGAGGAGAGATTATAAATGAGCAGTTCTTC
abundance: -; j_gene: TRBJ1-3; v_gene: TRBV30; d_gene: TRBD1; CDR3aa: CAWSLQGDSSGNTIYF; CDR3nt: TGTGCCTGGAGTCTACAGGGGGATAGCTCTGGAAACACCATATATTTT
abundance: once; j_gene: TRBJ2-1; v_gene: TRBV2; d_gene: TRBD2; CDR3aa: CASIRTRGVYNEQFF; CDR3nt: TGTGCCAGCATCCGGACCCGGGGGGTCTACAATGAGCAGTTCTTC
abundance: -; j_gene: TRBJ2-7; v_gene: TRBV5-6; d_gene: TRBD1; CDR3aa: CASSDDRGSGYEQYF; CDR3nt: TGTGCCAGCAGCGACGACAGGGGCAGTGGCTACGAGCAGTACTTC
abundance: -; j_gene: TRBJ1-1; v_gene: TRBV19; d_gene: -; CDR3aa: CASRTRTVRWNTEAFF; CDR3nt: TGTGCCAGTAGAACCCGGACAGTTAGGTGGAACACTGAAGCTTTCTTT
abundance: -; j_gene: TRBJ1-3; v_gene: TRBV6-5; d_gene: TRBD1; CDR3aa: CASSPTGGPGNTIYF; CDR3nt: TGTGCCAGCAGCCCAACAGGGGGCCCTGGAAACACCATATATTTT
abundance: -; j_gene: TRBJ1-2; v_gene: TRBV5-1; d_gene: -; CDR3aa: CASSLSGPYGYTF; CDR3nt: TGCGCCAGCAGCTTGTCCGGTCCCTATGGCTACACCTTC
abundance: -; j_gene: TRBJ1-3; v_gene: TRBV6-5; d_gene: TRBD1; CDR3aa: CASSLGQVSGNTIYF; CDR3nt: TGTGCCAGCAGTTTGGGACAGGTCTCTGGAAACACCATATATTTT
abundance: -; j_gene: TRBJ1-3; v_gene: TRBV5-1; d_gene: -; CDR3aa: CASSLGQKGNTIYF; CDR3nt: TGCGCCAGCAGCTTGGGACAGAAAGGAAACACCATATATTTT
abundance: -; j_gene: TRBJ2-3; v_gene: TRBV3-1/TRBV3-2; d_gene: TRBD2; CDR3aa: CASSLQLAGVGTDTQYF; CDR3nt: TGTGCCAGCAGCCTCCAACTAGCGGGGGTGGGCACAGATACGCAGTATTTT
abundance: once; j_gene: TRBJ2-2; v_gene: TRBV6-5; d_gene: -; CDR3aa: CASRIDSTGELFF; CDR3nt: TGTGCCAGCCGGATAGACAGCACCGGGGAGCTGTTTTTT
abundance: few; j_gene: TRBJ2-5; v_gene: TRBV30; d_gene: TRBD1; CDR3aa: CAWSVQGETQYF; CDR3nt: TGTGCCTGGAGTGTACAGGGGGAGACCCAGTACTTC
abundance: -; j_gene: TRBJ1-6; v_gene: TRBV4-1; d_gene: TRBD1; CDR3aa: CASSQDLQGRPLHF; CDR3nt: TGCGCCAGCAGCCAAGATCTACAGGGGAGACCCCTCCACTTT
abundance: -; j_gene: TRBJ1-5; v_gene: TRBV2; d_gene: -; CDR3aa: CASSGTKNQPQHF; CDR3nt: TGTGCCAGCAGTGGGACAAAAAATCAGCCCCAGCATTTT
abundance: -; j_gene: TRBJ2-3; v_gene: TRBV24-1; d_gene: TRBD2; CDR3aa: CATSDLGLAADTQYF; CDR3nt: TGTGCCACCAGTGACCTCGGACTAGCAGCAGATACGCAGTATTTT
abundance: -; j_gene: TRBJ1-2; v_gene: TRBV4-1; d_gene: TRBD1; CDR3aa: CASSQVFGQGRDGYTF; CDR3nt: TGCGCCAGCAGCCAAGTTTTTGGACAGGGGCGGGATGGCTACACCTTC
abundance: -; j_gene: TRBJ2-7; v_gene: TRBV4-1; d_gene: -; CDR3aa: CASSQGGGTSYEQYF; CDR3nt: TGCGCCAGCAGCCAAGGTGGCGGCACATCATACGAGCAGTACTTC
abundance: -; j_gene: TRBJ2-3; v_gene: TRBV19; d_gene: -; CDR3aa: CASSVRGRGPSTDTQYF; CDR3nt: TGTGCCAGTAGTGTTCGGGGGCGGGGGCCTAGCACAGATACGCAGTATTTT
abundance: many; j_gene: TRBJ2-7; v_gene: TRBV6-1; d_gene: TRBD1; CDR3aa: CASSEQAGGYEQYF; CDR3nt: TGTGCCAGCAGTGAACAGGCAGGGGGCTACGAGCAGTACTTC
abundance: few; j_gene: TRBJ2-1; v_gene: TRBV2; d_gene: -; CDR3aa: CASSSSVNEQFF; CDR3nt: TGTGCCAGCAGTTCTAGCGTCAATGAGCAGTTCTTC
abundance: -; j_gene: TRBJ2-5; v_gene: TRBV7-6; d_gene: TRBD1; CDR3aa: CASSLPWTGGDQETQYF; CDR3nt: TGTGCCAGCAGCTTACCCTGGACAGGGGGAGATCAAGAGACCCAGTACTTC
abundance: -; j_gene: TRBJ1-5; v_gene: TRBV12-3/TRBV12-4; d_gene: -; CDR3aa: CASNTGEGQPQHF; CDR3nt: TGTGCCAGCAATACCGGGGAGGGTCAGCCCCAGCATTTT
abundance: -; j_gene: TRBJ1-5; v_gene: TRBV7-2; d_gene: -; CDR3aa: CASSYNSNQPQHF; CDR3nt: TGTGCCAGCAGCTACAACAGCAATCAGCCCCAGCATTTT
abundance: once; j_gene: TRBJ1-2; v_gene: TRBV18; d_gene: TRBD1; CDR3aa: CASSSGQAVYGYTF; CDR3nt: TGTGCCAGCTCATCAGGACAGGCGGTCTATGGCTACACCTTC
abundance: -; j_gene: TRBJ1-2; v_gene: TRBV9; d_gene: -; CDR3aa: CASSETVNYGYTF; CDR3nt: TGTGCCAGCAGCGAGACAGTTAACTATGGCTACACCTTC
abundance: -; j_gene: TRBJ1-1; v_gene: TRBV30; d_gene: TRBD1; CDR3aa: CAWSRQGRTEAFF; CDR3nt: TGTGCCTGGAGTCGACAGGGAAGGACTGAAGCTTTCTTT
abundance: -; j_gene: TRBJ1-1; v_gene: TRBV4-3; d_gene: -; CDR3aa: CASSQVRGLNTEAFF; CDR3nt: TGCGCCAGCAGCCAAGTTCGCGGTTTGAACACTGAAGCTTTCTTT
abundance: -; j_gene: TRBJ2-4; v_gene: TRBV6-6; d_gene: -; CDR3aa: CASSVEQGIQYF; CDR3nt: TGTGCCAGCAGTGTCGAACAGGGCATTCAGTACTTC
abundance: -; j_gene: TRBJ2-3; v_gene: TRBV12-3/TRBV12-4; d_gene: -; CDR3aa: CASSPITDTQYF; CDR3nt: TGTGCCAGCAGTCCCATCACAGATACGCAGTATTTT
abundance: -; j_gene: TRBJ1-1; v_gene: TRBV6-5; d_gene: -; CDR3aa: CASSYGRARITEAFF; CDR3nt: TGTGCCAGCAGTTACGGGAGGGCGAGGATTACTGAAGCTTTCTTT
abundance: -; j_gene: TRBJ1-1; v_gene: TRBV6-4; d_gene: -; CDR3aa: CAISSAGYTEAFF; CDR3nt: TGTGCCATTAGTTCCGCAGGGTACACTGAAGCTTTCTTT
abundance: -; j_gene: TRBJ2-5; v_gene: TRBV11-1; d_gene: -; CDR3aa: CASSPRGAALETQYF; CDR3nt: TGTGCCAGCAGCCCCCGGGGGGCCGCCTTGGAGACCCAGTACTTC
abundance: -; j_gene: TRBJ2-7; v_gene: TRBV5-6; d_gene: TRBD2; CDR3aa: CASSPTPSGYSYEQYF; CDR3nt: TGTGCCAGCAGCCCTACTCCTAGCGGATACTCCTACGAGCAGTACTTC
abundance: -; j_gene: TRBJ1-2; v_gene: TRBV24-1; d_gene: -; CDR3aa: CATGGRKGDTF; CDR3nt: TGTGCCACCGGGGGGAGGAAAGGCGACACCTTC
abundance: once; j_gene: TRBJ2-3; v_gene: TRBV20-1; d_gene: TRBD2; CDR3aa: CSASLAAGGTDTQYF; CDR3nt: TGCAGTGCTAGTTTGGCAGCGGGGGGCACAGATACGCAGTATTTT
abundance: -; j_gene: TRBJ2-1; v_gene: TRBV10-3; d_gene: -; CDR3aa: CAISGSRGVNNEQFF; CDR3nt: TGTGCCATCAGTGGTAGCAGGGGGGTCAACAATGAGCAGTTCTTC
abundance: once; j_gene: TRBJ2-4; v_gene: TRBV10-3; d_gene: TRBD1; CDR3aa: CAISRDRVSKNIQYF; CDR3nt: TGTGCCATCAGCCGGGACAGGGTTTCCAAAAACATTCAGTACTTC
abundance: -; j_gene: TRBJ1-4; v_gene: TRBV6-4; d_gene: TRBD1; CDR3aa: CASSASPGQGELFF; CDR3nt: TGTGCCAGCAGTGCCAGCCCGGGACAGGGCGAACTGTTTTTT
abundance: -; j_gene: TRBJ2-7; v_gene: TRBV30; d_gene: TRBD2; CDR3aa: CAWSAGGTIGTTSYEQYF; CDR3nt: TGTGCCTGGAGTGCGGGAGGAACGATCGGGACCACCTCCTACGAGCAGTACTTC
abundance: once; j_gene: TRBJ2-2; v_gene: TRBV3-1/TRBV3-2; d_gene: TRBD1; CDR3aa: CASSFRDRAGELFF; CDR3nt: TGTGCCAGCAGCTTCCGGGACAGGGCCGGGGAGCTGTTTTTT
abundance: few; j_gene: TRBJ2-3; v_gene: TRBV5-5; d_gene: -; CDR3aa: CASSLGQARDTQYF; CDR3nt: TGTGCCAGCAGCTTGGGGCAGGCTCGAGATACGCAGTATTTT
abundance: -; j_gene: TRBJ1-1; v_gene: TRBV30; d_gene: TRBD1; CDR3aa: CAGDRGDPNTEAFF; CDR3nt: TGTGCCGGAGACAGGGGAGACCCGAACACTGAAGCTTTCTTT
abundance: -; j_gene: TRBJ2-5; v_gene: TRBV24-1; d_gene: TRBD2; CDR3aa: CATSPSGGPQGYQETQYF; CDR3nt: TGTGCCACCAGCCCTAGCGGGGGGCCCCAGGGATACCAAGAGACCCAGTACTTC
abundance: -; j_gene: TRBJ2-5; v_gene: TRBV19; d_gene: -; CDR3aa: CASSKGAWAVETQYF; CDR3nt: TGTGCCAGTAGTAAAGGGGCTTGGGCGGTAGAGACCCAGTACTTC
abundance: few; j_gene: TRBJ2-2; v_gene: TRBV30; d_gene: TRBD2; CDR3aa: CAGRPGRGNTGELFF; CDR3nt: TGTGCCGGAAGGCCGGGGAGGGGGAACACCGGGGAGCTGTTTTTT